This entry concerns a single TCR beta chain. No antigen is known for it. Per-nucleotide qualities are absent, and no much larger clonotype sits a single base away. The sample originates from a study of blood T cell repertoires in COVID-19 (TCRdb year 2020). Broadly, across the study: Samples covering the acute and convalescent phases of COVID-19 were provided by collaborators in the United States, Italy and Spain. Deeply sampled blood TCRbeta repertoires from subjects exposed to, actively infected with, or recovered from COVID-19 were included in the dataset. Where available, HLA class I and class II types were taken from metadata supplied by the sample provider and were not determined by assay-based typing. The sample metadata nearly always contained a de-identified subject ID, COVID-19 status, age in years and sex. The prospective study material was composed of cDNA or gDNA derived from T cells, B-cell-depleted T cells, or PBMCs. The repertoires were made available in a free public database intended to serve as a resource for research on the immune response to SARS-CoV-2. Samples came from the ongoing ImmuneRACE study (first 160 participants) plus 1,254 subjects from 6 global collaborators.

Collaborating institutions collected whole blood in K2EDTA tubes following their own protocols. For TCRbeta analysis, collaborators shipped samples in one of three forms: frozen whole blood, isolated PBMCs, or DNA extracted from either of those sample types. Results and caveats for the whole study, not just this receptor: The amount of clinical and demographic metadata varied by source and participant and was provided uncurated.

The germline V gene yields SGDLS for CDR1 and YYNGEE for CDR2. The junction shows trimming of 0 bases on V and 5 bases on J, plus 8 bases between the germline ends. The CDR3 runs 13 amino acids, cysteine and phenylalanine included. The kept DNA is CDR3 alone, 39 bases in frame from the first base. TCRbeta CDR3 regions were amplified from genomic DNA using the immunoSEQ Assay, a bias-controlled multiplex PCR. The authors' analysis ran thus. Nucleated cell counts per sample were estimated from amplification of reference gene primers within the assay. Sequence reads were collapsed and filtered to measure the absolute abundance of every unique TCRbeta CDR3 rearrangement. For each sample, productive Simpson clonality was calculated by taking the square root of Simpson's diversity index across productive rearrangements. TCRdb holds this immuneACCESS table with in-frame rearrangements only. Some clones are missing; in checked studies, unresolved V genes explain under half, and the rest has no known cause. V and J calls and clone size are given by that table; D and trimming were obtained from the DNA. Here the sample has under 300,000 clones; around four fifths occur a single time. Jointly, the top ten make up just under 6.5% of the sample.

The sequenced sample was peripheral blood. Here the chain combines TRBV9 and TRBJ1-2; the D gene lacks a confident call. The clonotype originates from a woman aged 60 to 75 with active or convalescent COVID-19. The CDR3 loop reads CASSVDSVYGYTF. The nucleotides read TGTGCCAGCAGCGTAGATTCTGTGTATGGCTACACCTTC.